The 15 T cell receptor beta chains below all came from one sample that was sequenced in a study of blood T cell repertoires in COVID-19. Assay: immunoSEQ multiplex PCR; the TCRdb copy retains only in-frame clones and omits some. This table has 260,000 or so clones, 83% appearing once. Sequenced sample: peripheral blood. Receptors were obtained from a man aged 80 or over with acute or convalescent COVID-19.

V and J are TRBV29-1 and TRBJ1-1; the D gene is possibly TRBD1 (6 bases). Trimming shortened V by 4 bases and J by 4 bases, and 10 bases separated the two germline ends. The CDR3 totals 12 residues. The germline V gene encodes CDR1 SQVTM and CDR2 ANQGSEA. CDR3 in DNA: TGCAGCGTTGTCTTAGGGGGCACTGAAGCTTTCTTT. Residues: CSVVLGGTEAFF.

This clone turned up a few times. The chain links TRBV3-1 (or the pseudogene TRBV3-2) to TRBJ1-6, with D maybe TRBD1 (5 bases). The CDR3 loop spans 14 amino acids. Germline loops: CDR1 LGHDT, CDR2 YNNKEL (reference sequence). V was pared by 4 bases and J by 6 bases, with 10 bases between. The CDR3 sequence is CASSRRGVNSPLHF. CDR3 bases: TGTGCCAGCAGCCGCCGGGGGGTTAATTCACCCCTCCACTTT.

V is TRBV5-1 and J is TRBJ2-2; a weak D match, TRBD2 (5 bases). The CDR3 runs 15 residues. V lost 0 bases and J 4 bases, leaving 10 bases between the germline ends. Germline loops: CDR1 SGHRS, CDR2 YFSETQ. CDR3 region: CASSLADRGTGELFF. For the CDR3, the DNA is TGCGCCAGCAGCTTGGCCGATCGGGGCACCGGGGAGCTGTTTTTT.

CDR3: CASSLDRGQPQHF. The CDR3 DNA reads TGTGCCAGCAGTCTCGACAGGGGTCAGCCCCAGCATTTT. The chain links TRBV6-5 to TRBJ1-5; 8 bases match TRBD1. The CDR3 covers 13 residues. The V and J ends lost 5 bases and 6 bases, in that order; junction bases with no gene match: 3. Germline V lookup: CDR1 MNHEY, CDR2 SVGAGI.

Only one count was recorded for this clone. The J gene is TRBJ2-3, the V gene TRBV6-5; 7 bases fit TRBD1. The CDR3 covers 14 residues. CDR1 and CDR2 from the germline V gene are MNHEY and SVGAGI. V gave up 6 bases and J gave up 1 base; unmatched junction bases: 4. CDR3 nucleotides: TGTGCCAGCAGCCGGGACAGAGGCACAGATACGCAGTATTTT. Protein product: CASSRDRGTDTQYF.

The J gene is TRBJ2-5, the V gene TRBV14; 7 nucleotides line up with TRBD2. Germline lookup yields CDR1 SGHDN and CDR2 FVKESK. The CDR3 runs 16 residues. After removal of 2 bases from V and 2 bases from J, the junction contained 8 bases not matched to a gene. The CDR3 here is CASSQPLADVQETQYF. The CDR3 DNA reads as TGTGCCAGCAGCCAACCTCTAGCGGACGTTCAAGAGACCCAGTACTTC.

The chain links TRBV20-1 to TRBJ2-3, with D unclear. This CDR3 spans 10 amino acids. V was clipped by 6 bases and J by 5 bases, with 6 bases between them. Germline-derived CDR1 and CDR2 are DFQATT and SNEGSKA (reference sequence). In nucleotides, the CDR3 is TGCAGTGCCAGCGTAGATACGCAGTATTTT. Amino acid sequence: CSASVDTQYF.

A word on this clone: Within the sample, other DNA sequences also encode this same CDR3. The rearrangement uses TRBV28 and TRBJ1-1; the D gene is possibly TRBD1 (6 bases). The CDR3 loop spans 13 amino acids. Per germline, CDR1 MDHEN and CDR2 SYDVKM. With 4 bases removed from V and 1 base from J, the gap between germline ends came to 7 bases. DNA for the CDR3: TGTGCCAGCAGTTCGGGACAGAACACTGAAGCTTTCTTT. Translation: CASSSGQNTEAFF.

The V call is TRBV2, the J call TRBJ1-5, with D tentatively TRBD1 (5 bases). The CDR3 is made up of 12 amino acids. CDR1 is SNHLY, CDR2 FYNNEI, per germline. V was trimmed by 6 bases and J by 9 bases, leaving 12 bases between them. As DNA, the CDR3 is TGTGCCAGCAGGGGGGGTTTAGGGCCCCAGCATTTT. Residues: CASRGGLGPQHF.

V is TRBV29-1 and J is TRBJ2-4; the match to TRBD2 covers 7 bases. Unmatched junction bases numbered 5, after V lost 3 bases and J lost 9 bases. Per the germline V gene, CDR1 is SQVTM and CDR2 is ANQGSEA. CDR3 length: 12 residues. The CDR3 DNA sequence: TGCAGCGTTGACTCCTGGGGGGGCATTCAGTACTTC. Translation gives CSVDSWGGIQYF.

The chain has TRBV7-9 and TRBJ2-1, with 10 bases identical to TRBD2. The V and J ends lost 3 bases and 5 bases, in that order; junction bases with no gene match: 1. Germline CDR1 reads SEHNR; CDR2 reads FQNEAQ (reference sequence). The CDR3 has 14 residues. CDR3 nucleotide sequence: TGTGCCAGCAGCTTCGGACTAGCGGACAATGAGCAGTTCTTC. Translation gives CASSFGLADNEQFF. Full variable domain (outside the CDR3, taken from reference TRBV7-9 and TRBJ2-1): DTGVSQNPRHKITKRGQNVTFRCDPISEHNRLYWYRQTLGQGPEFLTYFQNEAQLEKSRLLSDRFSAERPKGSFSTLEIQRTEQGDSAMYLCASSFGLADNEQFFGPGTRLTVL.

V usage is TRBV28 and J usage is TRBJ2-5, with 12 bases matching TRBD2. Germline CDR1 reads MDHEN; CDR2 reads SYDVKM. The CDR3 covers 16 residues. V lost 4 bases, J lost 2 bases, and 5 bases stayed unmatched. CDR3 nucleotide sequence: TGTGCCAGCAGTTCCCGACTAGCGGGGGATCAAGAGACCCAGTACTTC. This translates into CASSSRLAGDQETQYF.

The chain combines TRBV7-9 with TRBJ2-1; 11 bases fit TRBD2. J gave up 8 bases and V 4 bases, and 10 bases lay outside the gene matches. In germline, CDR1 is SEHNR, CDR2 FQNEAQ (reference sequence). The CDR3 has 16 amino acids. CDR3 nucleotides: TGTGCCAGCAGCTCACGTAGCGGGAGGGTGGTCCATGAGCAGTTCTTC. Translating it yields CASSSRSGRVVHEQFF.

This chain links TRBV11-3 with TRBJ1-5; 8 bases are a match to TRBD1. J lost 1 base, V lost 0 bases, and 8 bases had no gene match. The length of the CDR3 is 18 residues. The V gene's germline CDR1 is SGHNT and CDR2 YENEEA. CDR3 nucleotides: TGTGCCAGCAGCTTAGAAGGGGGCAGGGGGCGAAGCAATCAGCCCCAGCATTTT. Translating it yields CASSLEGGRGRSNQPQHF.

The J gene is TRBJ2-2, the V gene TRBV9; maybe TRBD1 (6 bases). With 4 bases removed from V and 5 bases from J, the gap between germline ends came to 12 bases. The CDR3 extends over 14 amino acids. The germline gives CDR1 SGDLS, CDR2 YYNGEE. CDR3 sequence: CASSPTGITGELFF. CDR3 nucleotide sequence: TGTGCCAGCAGCCCTACAGGGATAACCGGGGAGCTGTTTTTT.